The source of this T cell receptor (beta chain) is a study of cytomegalovirus exposure and HLA in healthy donors. The PCR ran on 60 Vbeta and 13 Jbeta primers. Repertoires were generated with immunoSEQ multiplex PCR, while TCRdb's copy carries only in-frame clones and drops some. The sample includes hundreds of thousands of clones, roughly 80% seen only once; the top ten take approximately 0.22%. Findings and caveats of the study: In a later analysis, an Asian-associated ancestry cluster reportedly showed fewer N-insertions than the roughly 730-donor mean. Cytomegalovirus association was assigned to approximately 160 TCR beta chains.

This clone occurred a few times. Its specificity is unknown. After removal of 6 bases from V and 11 bases from J, the junction contained 8 bases not matched to a gene. The length of the CDR3 is 11 residues. The germline V gene has CDR1 DFQATT and CDR2 SNEGSKA (reference sequence). The chain has TRBV20-1 and TRBJ1-1; 8 bases match TRBD1. The material sequenced was PBMCs. The receptor comes from a girl aged 2-10 years in good health and CMV-seronegative. The CDR3, as DNA: TGCAGTGCCACAGACAGGGGACGGGCTTTCTTT. Its protein is CSATDRGRAFF.